Each of the 7 T cell receptor beta chains below was sequenced from the same sample in a study of tumor and adjacent non-tumor tissue in lung cancer (dated by TCRdb to the late 2010s). RNA was extracted from bulk unsorted tissue and checked for quality with a NanoDrop ND-1000 and an Agilent 2100. Normal lung samples were distant non-tumor tissue taken more than 3 cm from the tumor edge. Library preparation used multiplex PCR. The run used an Illumina HiSeq 2500. TCRbeta libraries were built by three rounds of nested PCR using primers (Table S4), following protocols modified from ARM-PCR. TCRdb reworked the public reads: Q25 trimming with fastp, MiXCR clone assembly, productive beta chains retained. Rows with a matching CDR3 protein are joined into one entry that keeps the most common DNA and genes. The table for this sample lists around 74,000 distinct CDR3 sequences; around two thirds of them were counted only once. The top ten hold 25% to 35% of the sample.

Sequenced: distant non-tumor lung tissue. These receptors were taken from a woman between 45 and 65 years old with non-small cell lung cancer.

A single count supports this clonotype. V gene TRBV11-2 combines with J gene TRBJ2-1, with 10 bases fitting TRBD2. CDR1 is SGHAT and CDR2 is FQNNGV in the germline V gene. CDR3 length: 15 amino acids. With V trimmed by 3 bases and J by 4 bases, 3 bases remained unmatched. The CDR3 reads CASSFIAGGYNEQFF. CDR3 coding DNA: TGTGCCAGCAGCTTTATAGCGGGAGGATACAATGAGCAGTTCTTC.

This clonotype has at least ten counts. The chain couples TRBV28 to TRBJ1-1; D unclear. V lost 6 bases, J lost 3 bases, and 11 bases lay in between. This CDR3 region has 13 residues. Germline CDR1 reads MDHEN; CDR2 reads SYDVKM. The CDR3 region has the DNA TGTGCCAGCAGGTCCGGGTTTTACACTGAAGCTTTCTTT. The encoded protein is CASRSGFYTEAFF.

The chain links TRBV11-2 to TRBJ2-1, with D perhaps matching TRBD2 (5 bases). The germline V gene has CDR1 SGHAT and CDR2 FQNNGV. V dropped 11 bases and J dropped 4 bases, with 18 bases sitting between them. CDR3 length: 14 residues. CDR3 in DNA: TGTGCCTACAGCTTCCTAGCTCAATACAATGAGCAGTTCTTC. Encoded protein: CAYSFLAQYNEQFF.

For this clonotype: Just one base apart from a much larger clone, this may be a read error. The J gene is TRBJ1-1, the V gene TRBV20-1; perhaps TRBD1 as D (5 bases). The CDR3 loop spans 17 amino acids. The germline gives CDR1 DFQATT, CDR2 SNEGSKA (reference sequence). CDR3 amino acids: CSVLLFTGAPKDTEASF. The CDR3 DNA reads as TGCAGTGTTTTGTTGTTTACAGGAGCTCCAAAGGACACTGAAGCTTCCTTT.

This sequence joins TRBV6-5 and TRBJ2-2; TRBD1 matches 10 bases. Trimming removed 6 bases from V and 13 bases from J; junction bases left unmatched: 14. The CDR3 is 15 residues long. Per the germline V gene, CDR1 is MNHEY and CDR2 is SVGAGI. The CDR3 spells CASSWDRGYAWGLFF. CDR3 nucleotides: TGTGCCAGCAGCTGGGACAGGGGCTACGCCTGGGGGCTGTTTTTT.

Comment on this clonotype: A much larger clone is a single base away; this may be a read error. The V and J genes are TRBV20-1 and TRBJ1-2; TRBD1 is a possible D gene (5 bases). The ends were cut back, 1 base at V and 2 bases at J, with 20 bases in the middle. CDR3 length equals 17 residues. Germline assignment: CDR1 DFQATT and CDR2 SNEGSKA (reference sequence). CDR3: CSARATSGRDLNYGYTF. The CDR3 nucleotides are TGCAGTGCTAGAGCCACATCTGGACGGGACCTCAACTATGGCTACACCTTC.

This clonotype appeared a single time. One end of the junction is discordant with germline, which a read error may explain. This sequence joins TRBV20-1 and TRBJ2-3; D perhaps matches TRBD2 (5 bases). CDR1 and CDR2 (germline): DFQATT, SNEGSKA (reference sequence). The CDR3 has 15 amino acids. CDR3 protein: CSVTRTASGTDTQYF. The CDR3, as DNA: TGTAGTGTTACTAGGACCGCCAGCGGCACAGATACGCAGTATTTT.